This T cell receptor (beta chain) was sequenced in a study of monozygotic twins with inflammatory bowel disease (dated by TCRdb to between 2017 and 2020). For the wider study: The complete study included roughly 30 monozygotic twin pairs: 19 IBD-discordant Danish pairs and nine German pairs, of which four were IBD-concordant and five were IBD-discordant. Each individual had, on average, about 151 000 unique TCRalpha sequences and 181 000 unique TCRbeta sequences available for analysis. The search for disease-associated traits relied mainly on comparing IBD patients with their genetically identical healthy co-twins within discordant pairs.

Study-level results and caveats: Measured by the inverse Simpson index, TCRbeta repertoire diversity was lower in IBD patients than in their healthy co-twins. No difference in repertoire similarity was observed between concordant and discordant twins, possibly owing to limited statistical power. Because patients received different immunosuppressive treatments, the repertoires may have picked up extra background noise and variability between individuals. No single strong signal or clonotype linked to IBD turned up in the results, so the idea that one exists was not supported. Compared with healthy twins, IBD patients had fewer clonotypes in common with other individuals, a difference most pronounced in patients showing signs of disease activity. The analysis was unable to tell apart different T cell subtypes.

A roughly 2.5 ml peripheral blood sample was drawn into PAXgene tubes per donor and stored at -80°C. Total RNA was isolated from whole blood with the PAXgene blood miRNA kit on an automated QIAcube, without T cell sorting. Peripheral blood from monozygotic twin pairs, either concordant or discordant for inflammatory bowel disease, underwent deep TCRalpha and TCRbeta repertoire profiling that used unique molecular barcoding. For every twin pair, smoking habits were documented, and each individual was categorised as a current, former or never smoker. The library was generated by 5' RACE. The input for every TCR library was approximately 3,500 ng of total RNA. cDNA was synthesized with SMARTScribe reverse transcriptase in eight separate reactions per sample. Unique molecular identifiers containing a 6-nucleotide sample barcode were introduced through template switching during cDNA synthesis. Two nested PCRs of about 15 and 9 cycles amplified the TCRalpha and TCRbeta cDNA, and bead purification followed each PCR. Before amplification, cDNA was treated with uracil DNA-glycosylase and purified using the QIAquick PCR purification kit. The second PCR added Illumina TruSeq-compatible adapters along with sample-specific barcodes. TapeStation and Qubit were used to check library quality and concentration, and 4 to 6 ng of each library went into the pool. Sequencing of pooled libraries was carried out on an Illumina HiSeq2500 single-index Rapid Run using 2 x 100 bp reads and custom sequencing primers. On the study's bioinformatics: PCR and sequencing errors were corrected by UMI-based consensus assembly using MiGEC version 1.2.6. MiXCR version 2.1.1 was used to carry out V(D)J alignment, clonotype assembly and CDR3 extraction. Gene usage, clonotype sharing and MAIT/NKT TCR abundance were normalised by analysing the top 1000, 10 000 and 20 000 clonotypes per sample. After downsampling to 27 000 UMIs, diversity was calculated as the inverse Simpson index using the vegan R package. Paired Mann-Whitney U tests were applied to discordant twin pairs, with Benjamini-Hochberg correction for multiple testing. Following TCRdb reprocessing, every CDR3 protein sequence forms one entry, and DNA is not provided. The V and J calls were not made by the authors but by TCRdb's processing. In this sample's table one finds over 200,000 distinct CDR3 sequences. The ten largest account for 1.6% of the sample.

Measured from the cysteine to the phenylalanine, the CDR3 is 12 residues long. Only the protein sequence is given. A note on this clonotype: Its antigen specificity is not known.

The sequenced sample was blood. The sequence was collected from a human donor with ulcerative colitis or Crohn's disease, or a healthy co-twin of an affected twin (not recorded which). Recombination linked TRBV12-3 or TRBV12-4 to TRBJ1-1; TCRdb's D gene call, TRBD1, goes unchecked for lack of DNA. The CDR3 region has the sequence CASRYRGTEAFF.